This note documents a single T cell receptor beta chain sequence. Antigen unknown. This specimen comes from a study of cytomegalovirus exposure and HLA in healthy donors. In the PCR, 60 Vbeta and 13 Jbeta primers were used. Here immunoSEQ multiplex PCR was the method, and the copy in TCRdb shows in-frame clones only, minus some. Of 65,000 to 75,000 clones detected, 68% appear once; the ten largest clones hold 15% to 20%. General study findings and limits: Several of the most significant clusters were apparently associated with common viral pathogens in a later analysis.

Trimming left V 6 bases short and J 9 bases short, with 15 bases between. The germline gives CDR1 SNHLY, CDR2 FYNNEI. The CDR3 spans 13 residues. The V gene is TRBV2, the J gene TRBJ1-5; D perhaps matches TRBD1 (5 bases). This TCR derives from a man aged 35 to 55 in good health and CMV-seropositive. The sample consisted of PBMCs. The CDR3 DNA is TGTGCCAGCAGACCACAGGACGCCGGGCCCCAGCATTTT. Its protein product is CASRPQDAGPQHF.